Each of the 20 T cell receptor beta chains below was sequenced from the same sample in a study of PD-1 blockade in mismatch repair-deficient tumors. TCRdb keeps only in-frame clones here, not all; method: immunoSEQ multiplex PCR. The sample includes roughly 120,000 clones, roughly 90% of them seen just once. The sample in question was peripheral blood, obtained approximately 72 weeks after starting pembrolizumab. These receptors were obtained from an adult with mismatch repair-deficient cancer.

The rearrangement links TRBV6-5 to TRBJ1-1, with D hard to call. The CDR3 runs to 14 residues. Germline CDR1 and CDR2: MNHEY and SVGAGI. V lost 2 bases and J 0 bases, leaving 7 bases between the germline ends. CDR3 DNA sequence: TGTGCCAGCAGTTACAACAGCCTGAACACTGAAGCTTTCTTT. It encodes CASSYNSLNTEAFF.

The V call is TRBV5-1, the J call TRBJ2-1; D is uncertain. The CDR3 contains 12 residues. Germline V gene data show CDR1 as SGHRS and CDR2 as YFSETQ. The V and J ends lost 4 bases and 10 bases respectively, with 12 bases between them. CDR3 protein: CASSLKDREQFF. The CDR3 DNA follows: TGCGCCAGCAGCCTAAAGGACCGCGAGCAGTTCTTC.

This clone was observed a few times. The chain couples TRBV12-5 to TRBJ2-1; tentative D call: TRBD2 (5 bases). The germline gives CDR1 LGHNT, CDR2 FRNRAP. This CDR3 has 12 residues. Trimming removed 8 bases at V and 8 bases at J, with 13 bases between. The CDR3 loop reads CASSGNLDEQFF. For the CDR3, the DNA is TGTGCTAGTTCCGGGAACCTGGATGAGCAGTTCTTC.

J is TRBJ2-5 and V is TRBV7-9; perhaps D is TRBD1 or TRBD2 (5 bases each). Looked up from germline, CDR1 is SEHNR and CDR2 is FQNEAQ (reference sequence). V lost 4 bases and J lost 7, with 16 bases in between. CDR3 length: 14 amino acids. CDR3 DNA sequence: TGTGCCAGCAGCTCCGCCGTGGGGGAGACGACCCAGTACTTC. It is translated as CASSSAVGETTQYF.

The chain recombines TRBV4-2 with TRBJ2-2, with D maybe TRBD1 (6 bases). The CDR3 totals 15 residues. Trimming took 5 bases from V and 5 from J, leaving 15 bases between them. Germline lookup yields CDR1 LGHNA and CDR2 YNFKEQ. The CDR3 spells CASSFGRGVTGELFF. The CDR3 nucleotides read TGTGCCAGCAGCTTCGGCAGGGGAGTAACCGGGGAGCTGTTTTTT.

The CDR3 sequence: CASSPKFVGTQYF. As DNA, the CDR3 is TGTGCCAGCAGCCCGAAGTTTGTGGGGACGCAGTATTTT. The chain combines TRBV14 with TRBJ2-3; the D is unclear. V was trimmed by 4 bases and J by 9 bases, leaving 14 bases between them. The CDR3 runs 13 residues. The germline V gene encodes CDR1 SGHDN and CDR2 FVKESK.

CDR3 protein: CASSRRVYSGANVLTF. The CDR3 DNA follows: TGCGCCAGCAGCCGTCGTGTTTACTCTGGGGCCAACGTCCTGACTTTC. The chain couples TRBV4-3 to TRBJ2-6; no definite D call. V was cut by 4 bases and J by 0 bases, with 10 bases left in between. CDR1 and CDR2 from the germline V gene are LGHNA and YSLEER. The length of the CDR3 is 16 residues.

The genes are TRBV13 and TRBJ2-1, with 11 bases matching TRBD2. J was trimmed by 7 bases and V by 0 bases; bases with no gene match: 11. Germline values: CDR1 PRHDT, CDR2 FYEKMQ (reference sequence). This CDR3 is 18 amino acids long. This chain's CDR3 is CASSLGRSTSGRSNEQFF. Written as DNA, the CDR3 is TGTGCCAGCAGCTTAGGCCGGAGCACTAGCGGGAGAAGTAATGAGCAGTTCTTC.

V and J are TRBV11-3 and TRBJ2-7, with 9 bases that match TRBD2. The V gene end was trimmed by 3 bases and the J gene end by 3 bases; junction bases not matched to a gene: 6. The CDR3 is 15 amino acids. CDR1 and CDR2 from the germline V gene are SGHNT and YENEEA. The CDR3 DNA sequence: TGTGCCAGCAGCTTTACTAGCGGGCCGAACTACGAGCAGTACTTC. Protein sequence: CASSFTSGPNYEQYF.

The chain combines TRBV27 with TRBJ1-1; D is possibly TRBD1 (5 bases). Germline V gene sequence: CDR1 MNHEY, CDR2 SMNVEV (reference sequence). CDR3 size: 14 residues. V was shortened by 1 base and J by 4 bases, with 10 bases between the two germline ends. The CDR3 region has the DNA TGTGCCAGCAGTTTATGGGGGAGCGGCACTGAAGCTTTCTTT. Amino acids: CASSLWGSGTEAFF.

The CDR3 DNA follows: TGCGCCAGCAGCCAAATAGCGGCTAAATCCTACGAGCAGTACTTC. Its translation: CASSQIAAKSYEQYF. This chain links TRBV4-1 with TRBJ2-7; possibly TRBD2 for D (6 bases). The CDR3 consists of 15 residues. V dropped 2 bases and J dropped 1 base, with 12 bases sitting between them. Germline assignment: CDR1 MGHRA and CDR2 YSYEKL.

In DNA form, the CDR3 reads TGTGCCAGCAGCTTAGAGGAGGGGGCGAACACTGAAGCTTTCTTT. Amino acids: CASSLEEGANTEAFF. The V gene is TRBV7-8, the J gene TRBJ1-1; 7 bases match TRBD1. Looked up from germline, CDR1 is SGHVS and CDR2 is FQNEAQ. Unmatched junction bases numbered 3, after V lost 1 base and J lost 1 base. This CDR3 is built from 15 residues. Variable domain in full (rest from reference TRBV7-8 and TRBJ1-1): GAGVSQSPRYKVAKRGQDVALRCDPISGHVSLFWYQQALGQGPEFLTYFQNEAQLDKSGLPSDRFFAERPEGSVSTLKIQRTQQEDSAVYLCASSLEEGANTEAFFGQGTRLTVV.

The chain links TRBV2 to TRBJ1-1; 7 nucleotides line up with TRBD1. The CDR3 contains 14 residues. Germline V gene data show CDR1 as SNHLY and CDR2 as FYNNEI. Trimming took 4 bases from V and 1 from J; bases not matched to a gene: 3. The CDR3 here is CASSGTGENTEAFF. In DNA form, the CDR3 reads TGTGCCAGCAGTGGGACAGGAGAGAACACTGAAGCTTTCTTT.

The chain carries TRBV7-9 and TRBJ2-7; TRBD2 matches 11 bases. Germline CDR1 is SEHNR and CDR2 is FQNEAQ (reference sequence). With V trimmed by 2 bases and J by 3 bases, 3 bases remained unmatched. CDR3 length: 15 amino acids. CDR3 DNA sequence: TGTGCCAGCAGCTTACCGACTAGCGGGGACTACGAGCAGTACTTC. It is translated as CASSLPTSGDYEQYF.

The chain carries TRBV11-2 and TRBJ2-7; 7 bases align to TRBD1. V lost 0 bases to trimming and J lost 6 bases; unmatched junction nucleotides: 2. Germline CDR1 and CDR2: SGHAT and FQNNGV. CDR3 length equals 13 residues. CDR3 loop: CASSLDPGGEQYF. CDR3 nucleotide sequence: TGTGCCAGCAGCTTAGATCCAGGGGGCGAGCAGTACTTC.

This chain joins TRBV4-1 and TRBJ1-3, with 9 bases fitting TRBD1. This CDR3 contains 16 residues. Germline assignment: CDR1 MGHRA and CDR2 YSYEKL. Trimming cost V 0 bases and J 4 bases; bases outside gene matches: 4. CDR3 sequence (DNA): TGCGCCAGCAGCCAAGAACAGGGGGCGACGGGAAACACCATATATTTT. Translating it yields CASSQEQGATGNTIYF.

This rearrangement joins TRBV13 to TRBJ2-3; weak D call: TRBD1 (6 bases). CDR1 is PRHDT, CDR2 FYEKMQ, per germline (reference sequence). V lost 5 bases, J lost 5 bases, and 17 bases lay in between. The CDR3 spans 15 residues. The CDR3 region is CASSVVHPGEDTQYF. The CDR3, as DNA: TGTGCCAGCAGCGTAGTTCACCCAGGGGAAGATACGCAGTATTTT.

CDR3 coding DNA: TGTGCCACCAGCAGCTTAGGGGGCTACGAGCAGTACTTC. Amino acid sequence: CATSSLGGYEQYF. The chain is built from TRBV15 and TRBJ2-7, with D perhaps TRBD1 (6 bases). Trimming took off 3 bases at V and 3 bases at J, with 9 bases between the two ends. Germline V gene data show CDR1 as LNHNV and CDR2 as YYDKDF (reference sequence). The CDR3 extends over 13 amino acids.

J is TRBJ2-3 and V is TRBV13; D gene uncertain. The CDR3 is 17 residues long. The germline CDR1 and CDR2 sequences are PRHDT and FYEKMQ (reference sequence). Trimming shortened V by 0 bases and J by 2 bases, and 15 bases separated the two germline ends. In DNA, the CDR3 is TGTGCCAGCAGCTTAGGCTTCAGAATCACACACACAGATACGCAGTATTTT. It translates to CASSLGFRITHTDTQYF.

This chain joins TRBV30 and TRBJ2-1; tentatively, D is TRBD2 (5 bases). The CDR3 loop spans 13 amino acids. V was pared by 2 bases and J by 4 bases, with 9 bases between. Germline V gene data show CDR1 as GTSNPN and CDR2 as SVGIG (reference sequence). The CDR3: CAWSPSGYNEQFF. The CDR3 nucleotides read TGTGCCTGGAGTCCGTCGGGATACAATGAGCAGTTCTTC.